The T cell receptor (beta chain) under discussion was sequenced for a study of post-analysis software for immune sequencing data. Study background: In terms of disease course, relapsing-remitting, secondary progressive and progressive-relapsing multiple sclerosis were included.

This clonotype has only a few counts. Its antigen is still unknown. The study, taken as a whole, reports: Under the F measure, samples that were prepared in one batch clustered strongly together. In patients, five TRBV segments were more frequent than in controls, with TRBV5-6, TRBV5-1 and TRBV20-1 among them. Multiple sclerosis was associated with a significant reduction in normalized Chao1 diversity relative to controls.

Trimming pared 9 bases from V and 0 bases from J, leaving 24 bases between. This CDR3 contains 17 residues. The germline V gene encodes CDR1 MNHNS and CDR2 SASEGT. TCR beta cDNA libraries had unique molecular identifiers. About 460,000 cDNA molecules were obtained from 1 to 10 million T cells. TCRdb re-derived calls from the PCR reads in MiXCR, one entry per CDR3 protein. The top ten clones hold 4.5% to 7.5% of a sample with around 500,000 distinct CDR3 sequences, around 36% of them seen once. This clonotype was obtained from a girl aged 2-17 years with multiple sclerosis. The J gene is TRBJ2-7, the V gene TRBV6-1; D remains unclear. Specimen: blood. The CDR3 region has the DNA TGTGCCAGTGCTAACGGCCCTTTAACCGATTCCTCCTACGAGCAGTACTTC. Translated, it gives CASANGPLTDSSYEQYF.